The clone carrying this TCR beta chain has a single count. In the authors' workflow: Amplification with reference gene primers provided the estimates of nucleated cell counts. The data were produced by immunoSEQ multiplex PCR, yet TCRdb's version contains in-frame clones alone and is incomplete. For V, J and clone size, that table is used; D and trimming come from the DNA. Of over 200,000 clones listed, 85% to 90% are singletons. This specimen comes from a study of blood T cell repertoires in COVID-19. The germline V gene has CDR1 LGHDT and CDR2 YNNKEL (reference sequence). Trimming stripped 4 bases from V and 0 bases from J, with 14 bases between. The CDR3 contains 16 residues.

This receptor was obtained from a woman aged 60-75 years with acute or convalescent COVID-19. The chain couples TRBV3-1 (or the pseudogene TRBV3-2) to TRBJ2-3, with D possibly being TRBD2 (6 bases). The specimen sequenced was peripheral blood. The CDR3 region is CASSRDSGSSTDTQYF. The DNA of the CDR3 is TGTGCCAGCAGCCGGGATAGCGGATCTAGCACAGATACGCAGTATTTT.